This T cell receptor (beta chain) was found in a study of T cells after yellow fever vaccination. Study findings and constraints: Just a small share of clonotypes turned up in the CD4 compartment as well as the CD8 compartment.

Germline V gene lookup returns CDR1 SGHVS and CDR2 FNYEAQ. The CDR3 runs to 15 residues. V was trimmed by 5 bases and J by 0 bases, leaving 8 bases between them. TCRdb reprocessed the 5' RACE reads via MiXCR and lists one record per CDR3 protein. The data contain under 300,000 distinct CDR3 sequences, less than 9% of them singletons. This clonotype turned up a few times. The antigen remains undetermined. Sequencing used CD4+ T cells sorted from PBMCs, obtained 15 days after the yellow fever booster vaccination. J is TRBJ2-6 and V is TRBV7-6; no clear D. The receptor was derived from a man aged 30 to 39 who received the YFV17D yellow fever vaccine. CDR3 region: CASSAIGSGANVLTF. CDR3 in DNA: TGTGCCAGCAGCGCGATAGGCTCTGGGGCCAACGTCCTGACTTTC.